Shown below are 8 T cell receptor beta chains from a single sample sequenced in a study of shared clonotypes between healthy human individuals. Repertoires were generated with immunoSEQ multiplex PCR, while TCRdb's copy carries only in-frame clones and drops some. The sample has some 500,000 clones, roughly 95% seen once; the top ten hold around 0.066%. Input material: naive CD4+ T cells sorted from blood. Subset described: CD45RA+ positively selected. Every receptor here comes from a woman aged 25-40 years in good health.

Regarding this clone: The sample holds other DNA sequences that translate to the same CDR3. The rearrangement joins TRBV18 to TRBJ2-7; either TRBD1 or TRBD2 may fit D (5 bases each). Germline-derived CDR1 and CDR2 are KGHSH and LQKENI. CDR3 length: 13 amino acids. Trimming cost V 2 bases and J 2 bases, with 7 bases left between them. CDR3: CASSPGTAYEQYF. The CDR3, as DNA: TGTGCCAGCTCACCAGGGACCGCCTACGAGCAGTACTTC.

V is TRBV29-1 and J is TRBJ1-1; D may be TRBD1 (5 bases). Trimming shortened V by 4 bases and J by 4 bases, and 13 bases separated the two germline ends. CDR1 and CDR2 (germline): SQVTM, ANQGSEA. The CDR3 spans 13 residues. The CDR3 nucleotides are TGCAGCGTTGTAAGCCAGGGCGGCACTGAAGCTTTCTTT. It specifies CSVVSQGGTEAFF.

V gene TRBV7-6 combines with J gene TRBJ2-6; D tentatively fits TRBD1 or TRBD2 (5 bases each). This CDR3 comprises 17 residues. V was cut by 3 bases and J by 2 bases, with 14 bases left in between. Germline lookup yields CDR1 SGHVS and CDR2 FNYEAQ. The CDR3 loop reads CASSFGPGSPGANVLTF. The CDR3 nucleotides are TGTGCCAGCAGCTTCGGTCCAGGGAGCCCTGGGGCCAACGTCCTGACTTTC. Drawing the rest from reference TRBV7-6 and TRBJ2-6, the complete variable domain is GAGVSQSPRYKVTKRGQDVALRCDPISGHVSLYWYRQALGQGPEFLTYFNYEAQQDKSGLPNDRFSAERPEGSISTLTIQRTEQRDSAMYRCASSFGPGSPGANVLTFGAGSRLTVL.

The chain has TRBV19 and TRBJ1-1, with no clear D. This CDR3 is built from 18 residues. The germline gives CDR1 LNHDA, CDR2 SQIVND (reference sequence). Between the trimmed V and J ends, which lost 0 bases and 0 bases, there was a span of 17 bases. CDR3 DNA sequence: TGTGCCAGTAGTATAGATCTTTATCCGGCACAAATGAACACTGAAGCTTTCTTT. Amino acid sequence: CASSIDLYPAQMNTEAFF.

The chain employs TRBV18 and TRBJ2-3; D unclear. The germline V gene encodes CDR1 KGHSH and CDR2 LQKENI. The CDR3 spans 13 residues. V was clipped by 3 bases and J by 3 bases, with 7 bases between them. CDR3 sequence: CASSPDTTDTQYF. The CDR3 DNA reads TGTGCCAGCTCACCGGATACGACAGATACGCAGTATTTT.

The gene calls are TRBV28 and TRBJ2-7, with 11 nucleotides matching TRBD1. CDR3 length equals 15 residues. Looked up from germline, CDR1 is MDHEN and CDR2 is SYDVKM. J was trimmed by 6 bases and V by 7 bases; bases with no gene match: 11. Here the CDR3 DNA reads TGTGCCAGCATCCAAGGGAGGACAGGGGGCCTCGAGCAGTACTTC. It yields the protein CASIQGRTGGLEQYF.

This rearrangement joins TRBV27 to TRBJ1-2; 7 bases agree with TRBD1. This CDR3 is 15 amino acids long. Trimming at V came to 4 bases and at J to 8 bases, leaving 13 bases not matched to a gene. CDR1 and CDR2 (germline): MNHEY, SMNVEV (reference sequence). CDR3: CASSYRTGTPRGYTF. The DNA of the CDR3 is TGTGCCAGCAGTTACAGGACAGGCACGCCTCGGGGCTACACCTTC.

This clone appeared a single time. V gene TRBV19 combines with J gene TRBJ1-5; D is possibly TRBD1 (6 bases). Germline lookup yields CDR1 LNHDA and CDR2 SQIVND (reference sequence). Trimming took 6 bases from V and 4 from J, leaving 13 bases between them. CDR3 length equals 14 residues. CDR3 nucleotides: TGTGCCAGTAGGCCTGGACAGCTTAATCAGCCCCAGCATTTT. This codes for CASRPGQLNQPQHF. Together with reference TRBV19 and TRBJ1-5, the CDR3 gives the full variable domain: DGGITQSPKYLFRKEGQNVTLSCEQNLNHDAMYWYRQDPGQGLRLIYYSQIVNDFQKGDIAEGYSVSREKKESFPLTVTSAQKNPTAFYLCASRPGQLNQPQHFGDGTRLSIL.